This T cell receptor (beta chain) appears in the sequencing data of a study of blood T cell repertoires in COVID-19. TCRdb's table, derived via immunoSEQ multiplex PCR, lists solely in-frame clones and lacks some. The sample contains about 150,000 clones, 84% of which appear only once. This clone was seen once. This receptor was taken from a man aged 25 to 40 with COVID-19, enrolled during active disease. Material: peripheral blood.

DNA of the CDR3: TGTGCCAGCAGCAGGGGGGGGTATTCACCCCTCCACTTT. Translated: CASSRGGYSPLHF. The V gene is TRBV7-2, the J gene TRBJ1-6, with a weak D call TRBD1 (6 bases). The CDR3 consists of 13 residues. In germline, CDR1 is SGHTA, CDR2 FQGNSA. Trimming took 5 bases from V and 8 from J, leaving 10 bases between them.